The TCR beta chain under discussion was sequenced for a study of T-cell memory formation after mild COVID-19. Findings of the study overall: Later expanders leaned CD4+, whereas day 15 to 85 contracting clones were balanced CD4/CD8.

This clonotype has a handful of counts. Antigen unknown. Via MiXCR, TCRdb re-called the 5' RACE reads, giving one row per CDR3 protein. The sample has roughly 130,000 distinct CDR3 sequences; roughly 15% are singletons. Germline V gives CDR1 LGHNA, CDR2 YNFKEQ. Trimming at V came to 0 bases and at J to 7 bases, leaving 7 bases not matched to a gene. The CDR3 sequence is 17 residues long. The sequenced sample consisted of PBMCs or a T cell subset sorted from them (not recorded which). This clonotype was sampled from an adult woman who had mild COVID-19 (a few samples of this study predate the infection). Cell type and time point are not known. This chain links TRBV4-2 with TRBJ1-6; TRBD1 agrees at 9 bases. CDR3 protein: CASSQDRTGVENSPLHF. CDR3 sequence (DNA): TGTGCCAGCAGCCAAGATAGGACAGGGGTCGAGAATTCACCCCTCCACTTT.